Detailed here is one T cell receptor (beta chain). Original data processing: The authors estimated nucleated cell counts from reference gene primer amplification. The assay was immunoSEQ multiplex PCR, and TCRdb's table has in-frame clones only and misses some. That table gives V, J and clone size, and the DNA gave D and trimming. The sample contains a few hundred thousand clones, around 87% of which appear only once. In germline, CDR1 is LGHNA, CDR2 YSLEER. The V end lost 2 bases, the J end lost 4 bases, and 12 bases lay between the germline ends. The length of the CDR3 is 16 residues. The sample originates from a study of blood T cell repertoires in COVID-19.

The source of this sequence is a man younger than 35 with active or convalescent COVID-19. Sequencing was done on a sample of peripheral blood. The rearrangement uses TRBV4-3 and TRBJ2-6; D is perhaps TRBD1 (5 bases). The CDR3 loop is CASSQTSGSGANVLTF. The CDR3 region has the DNA TGCGCCAGCAGCCAAACCTCAGGGTCCGGGGCCAACGTCCTGACTTTC.